This T cell receptor beta chain appears in the sequencing data of a study of blood T cell repertoires in COVID-19. Overall study context: The analysed material was cDNA or gDNA that came from T cells, B-cell-depleted T cells, or PBMCs.

Patients in Seattle were enrolled during active infection, then followed longitudinally. Here immunoSEQ multiplex PCR was the method, and the copy in TCRdb shows in-frame clones only, minus some. This sample has about 92,000 clones, with roughly nine tenths found just once. The CDR3 contains 15 residues. V was pared by 5 bases and J by 1 base, with 14 bases between. CDR1 is MNHEY, CDR2 SMNVEV, per germline (reference sequence). V gene TRBV27 combines with J gene TRBJ1-2; tentative D call: TRBD1 (6 bases). The receptor was derived from a woman aged 60 to 75 with COVID-19, enrolled during active disease. Sequences were obtained from peripheral blood. The CDR3 here is CASSQTGLNNYGYTF. CDR3 nucleotides: TGTGCCAGCAGTCAAACAGGGCTCAATAACTATGGCTACACCTTC.